These T cell receptor beta chains were read from a single sample in a study of early T cells in non-severe SARS-CoV-2 infection. Using its own MiXCR run on the 5' RACE reads, TCRdb lists one record per CDR3 protein. Of about 61,000 distinct CDR3 sequences in the sample, less than 14% were seen once. Sequencing used whole blood. The origin of the receptors is an adult who was a healthcare worker with PCR-confirmed SARS-CoV-2 infection or an uninfected control (not recorded which). The CDR3 runs from the conserved cysteine through the conserved F or W. D genes are given only for firm matches. Size tells how often a clone was seen (once, few, many) or the class of an expanded clone, and some rows leave it out.

TRBJ2-3 | many | TRBV3-1 | TRBD2 | TGTGCCAGCAGCCAAACAGCGGGGGTTAATACGCAGTATTTT | CASSQTAGVNTQYF
TRBJ2-2 | many | TRBV12-3/TRBV12-4 | TRBD2 | TGTGCCACCCGGACTAGCGGGGGGGCACGGACCGGGGAGCTGTTTTTT | CATRTSGGARTGELFF
TRBJ2-7 | few | TRBV10-3 | TRBD1 | TGTGCCATCACCCCCAGGACAGGGGGCCTCGAGCAGTACTTC | CAITPRTGGLEQYF
TRBJ2-3 | . | TRBV6-2/TRBV6-3 | TRBD1 | TGTGCCAGCAGAGAAAACGACAGGGGACAACGGGATACGCAGTATTTT | CASRENDRGQRDTQYF
TRBJ2-6 | many | TRBV7-3 | . | TGTGCCAGCAGCTTAGCACACTCTGGGGCCAACGTCCTGACTTTC | CASSLAHSGANVLTF
TRBJ2-3 | many | TRBV20-1 | TRBD2 | TGCAGTGCTAGAAGCCCCACCCCCAGACTAGCGGGGGGCACAGATACGCAGTATTTT | CSARSPTPRLAGGTDTQYF
TRBJ1-4 | few | TRBV12-3/TRBV12-4 | . | TGTGCCAGCAGTTGGACGGGAAATAATGAAAAACTGTTTTTT | CASSWTGNNEKLFF
TRBJ1-1 | few | TRBV6-5 | . | TGTGCCAGCAGTCTGACCGGCGCTGAAGCTTTCTTT | CASSLTGAEAFF
TRBJ1-3 | many | TRBV7-2 | . | TGTGCCAGCAGCTCGAGCAGGGGTTTAGCTGGAAACACCATATATTTT | CASSSSRGLAGNTIYF
TRBJ2-6 | . | TRBV7-6 | TRBD2 | TGTGCCAGCAGCTTAGCTCCCCAGGGACTAGCGGGGACTGGGGCCAACGTCCTGACTTTC | CASSLAPQGLAGTGANVLTF
TRBJ2-1 | many | TRBV6-1 | . | TGTGCCAGCAGTGATAACGTACGTAATAACCAGTTCTTC | CASSDNVRNNQFF
TRBJ1-1 | . | TRBV15 | TRBD1 | TGTGCCACCAGACCGACAGGGGATAACACTGAAGCTTTCTTT | CATRPTGDNTEAFF
TRBJ2-7 | many | TRBV5-1 | TRBD1 | TGCGCCAGCAGCTTGGTGGGACAGAGCTCCTACGAGCAGTACTTC | CASSLVGQSSYEQYF
TRBJ2-1 | . | TRBV6-4 | . | TGTGCCAGCAGCTATGACAGCTCCTACAATGAGCAGTTCTTC | CASSYDSSYNEQFF